This T cell receptor (beta chain) derives from a study of a mutant IDH1 vaccine in newly diagnosed glioma. Study at large: Patients received vaccination from 4-6 weeks after radiotherapy alone, or with temozolomide cycles. Patients were pretreated with radiotherapy, temozolomide, or both, mostly both.

TCRdb's copy holds only in-frame clones and misses some; the assay was immunoSEQ multiplex PCR. The sample holds tens of thousands of clones; 70% to 85% are singletons and the top ten take roughly a sixth. Comment on this clone: What it binds is unknown.

V lost 1 base and J lost 1; bases outside the gene matches: 6. In germline, CDR1 is GTSNPN, CDR2 SVGIG (reference sequence). The CDR3 consists of 16 residues. The time point was: week 47, end of study. Every vaccination contained 300 ug of the mutant IDH1 20-mer peptide and was paired with topical imiquimod. Patients in the study were vaccinated eight times, receiving shots in weeks 1, 3, 5, 7, 11, 15, 19 and 23. V gene TRBV30 combines with J gene TRBJ2-3; 9 bases align to TRBD2. This TCR came from a man aged 18 to 29 with glioma. Some clones in this sample may be carry-over from other donors' samples. Sequencing used PBMCs, obtained from a glioma patient whose treatment included an IDH1 peptide vaccine. CDR3 in DNA: TGTGCCTGGAGTGCGCGAAAGCGGGAGGGCACAGATACGCAGTATTTT. This gives the protein CAWSARKREGTDTQYF.